A single sample gave rise to the 25 T cell receptor beta chains below, sequenced in a study of T-cell memory formation after mild COVID-19. Via MiXCR, TCRdb re-called the 5' RACE reads, giving one row per CDR3 protein. The sample yields 100,000 to 120,000 distinct CDR3 sequences, about a sixth seen once. The sequencing sample was made of PBMCs or a T cell subset sorted from them (not recorded which). Source of these receptors: a man aged 18 to 35 who had mild COVID-19 (a few samples of this study predate the infection). Cell type and time point are not known.

The rearrangement joins TRBV2 to TRBJ1-2, with TRBD1 as a possible D gene (5 bases). The germline gives CDR1 SNHLY, CDR2 FYNNEI. V gave up 7 bases and J gave up 2 bases, with 14 bases separating them. CDR3 length: 14 amino acids. The CDR3 sequence is CASNSGGPNYGYTF. CDR3 DNA sequence: TGTGCCAGCAACTCCGGGGGACCCAACTATGGCTACACCTTC.

J is TRBJ1-1 and V is TRBV3-1; maybe TRBD1 (5 bases). CDR3 size: 11 residues. Germline assignment: CDR1 LGHDT and CDR2 YNNKEL (reference sequence). The V end lost 4 bases, the J end lost 8 bases, and 8 bases lay between the germline ends. The CDR3 protein is CASSRAGEAFF. The DNA of the CDR3 is TGTGCCAGCAGCCGCGCAGGGGAAGCTTTCTTT.

This chain links TRBV20-1 with TRBJ2-6; D not resolved. From germline, CDR1 is DFQATT and CDR2 SNEGSKA (reference sequence). V was trimmed by 6 bases and J by 0 bases, leaving 12 bases between them. The CDR3 has 15 amino acids. The CDR3 bases are TGCAGTGCGAAGGGCGGTGGCTCTGGGGCCAACGTCCTGACTTTC. The encoded protein is CSAKGGGSGANVLTF.

The chain employs TRBV7-2 and TRBJ1-1; no clear D gene. The V gene's germline CDR1 is SGHTA and CDR2 FQGNSA. With 5 bases removed from V and 1 base from J, the gap between germline ends came to 8 bases. The length of the CDR3 is 13 residues. The CDR3 loop reads CASSPEGNTEAFF. The CDR3 DNA follows: TGTGCCAGCAGCCCGGAGGGGAACACTGAAGCTTTCTTT.

The rearrangement uses TRBV4-2 and TRBJ2-1, with 12 bases identical to TRBD2. The V gene end was trimmed by 2 bases and the J gene end by 5 bases; junction bases not matched to a gene: 4. CDR1 and CDR2 from the germline V gene are LGHNA and YNFKEQ. The CDR3 extends over 16 amino acids. The chain's CDR3 is CASSQLASGGDNEQFF. CDR3 DNA: TGTGCCAGCAGCCAACTCGCTAGCGGGGGGGACAATGAGCAGTTCTTC.

This clonotype showed up just a few times. The rearrangement joins TRBV4-2 to TRBJ2-5, with D perhaps matching TRBD1 or TRBD2 (5 bases each). Trimming pared 0 bases from V and 5 bases from J, leaving 10 bases between. This CDR3 region has 14 residues. Germline V gene sequence: CDR1 LGHNA, CDR2 YNFKEQ. The CDR3 loop is CASSQDEGLETQYF. As DNA, the CDR3 is TGTGCCAGCAGCCAAGATGAGGGGTTGGAGACCCAGTACTTC.

The gene calls are TRBV6-6 and TRBJ1-2, with a weak D call TRBD1 (5 bases). Trimming removed 4 bases at V and 4 bases at J, with 13 bases between. The germline V gene encodes CDR1 MNHNY and CDR2 SVGAGI (reference sequence). There are 14 residues in the CDR3. CDR3 loop: CASSSRGDGYGYTF. The CDR3, as DNA: TGTGCCAGCAGTTCTCGAGGGGACGGCTATGGCTACACCTTC.

In this sample, this clonotype turned up a few times. The V and J genes are TRBV6-2 or TRBV6-3 and TRBJ1-1; 10 bases are a match to TRBD1. The J segment lost 4 bases and the V segment lost 4 bases, leaving 6 bases of the junction unmatched. The CDR3 consists of 15 residues. CDR1 and CDR2 (germline): MNHEY, SVGEGT. CDR3 sequence (DNA): TGTGCCAGCAGTTCGACAGGGGGCGCGGGCACTGAAGCTTTCTTT. Its protein product is CASSSTGGAGTEAFF.

In its sample, this clonotype was seen a few times. The CDR3 region is CASSQDSGSGELFF. The CDR3 DNA sequence: TGTGCCAGCAGCCAAGATAGCGGGTCCGGGGAGCTGTTTTTT. V usage is TRBV3-1 and J usage is TRBJ2-2; 7 positions match TRBD2. The V and J ends lost 0 bases and 6 bases, in that order; junction bases with no gene match: 1. This CDR3 contains 14 residues. Germline assignment: CDR1 LGHDT and CDR2 YNNKEL (reference sequence).

This clonotype has more than one count but fewer than ten. This chain joins TRBV7-9 and TRBJ2-5; D ambiguous. This CDR3 is built from 15 residues. Trimming took 3 bases from V and 0 from J, leaving 11 bases between them. Germline V gene sequence: CDR1 SEHNR, CDR2 FQNEAQ (reference sequence). Here the CDR3 reads CASSFFSDYQETQYF. The CDR3, as DNA: TGTGCCAGCAGCTTCTTCTCTGACTACCAAGAGACCCAGTACTTC.

V is TRBV19 and J is TRBJ1-5; 7 bases are shared with TRBD1. Germline lookup yields CDR1 LNHDA and CDR2 SQIVND (reference sequence). The CDR3 extends over 13 amino acids. V shed 5 bases, J shed 9 bases, and the junction held 7 bases outside the gene matches. The CDR3 DNA sequence: TGTGCCAGTAGTTGGGACAGCCCAAGGCCCCAGCATTTT. Translated: CASSWDSPRPQHF.

The genes are TRBV23-1 and TRBJ2-7; perhaps TRBD1 as D (6 bases). TRBV23-1 is reported as an ORF; its role is uncertain. The germline V and J ends were trimmed by 8 bases and 6 bases, with 20 bases remaining between them. CDR3 length: 14 amino acids. CDR3 protein: CASGPTGWGREQYV. CDR3 DNA sequence: TGCGCCAGCGGACCTACTGGTTGGGGGCGCGAGCAGTACGTC.

This clonotype has ten or more counts. The CDR3 DNA reads as TGTGCCAGCTCACGGGACAGCGTGACTAACTATGGCTACACCTTC. Translated, it gives CASSRDSVTNYGYTF. V gene TRBV18 combines with J gene TRBJ1-2; 7 bases fit TRBD1. The CDR3 has 15 residues. Germline loops: CDR1 KGHSH, CDR2 LQKENI. With 4 bases clipped from V and 0 bases from J, the junction kept 5 bases outside the gene matches.

This clonotype has just a few counts. For the CDR3, the DNA is TGTGCCAGCAGTTTAGGGGGCTCTGGAAACACCATATATTTT. Its protein product is CASSLGGSGNTIYF. The chain combines TRBV6-5 with TRBJ1-3; weak D call: TRBD1 (6 bases). The CDR3 totals 14 residues. Germline V lookup: CDR1 MNHEY, CDR2 SVGAGI. The V and J ends lost 4 bases and 0 bases respectively, with 7 bases between them.

The chain is built from TRBV5-5 and TRBJ2-4; D may be TRBD1 or TRBD2 (5 bases each). Germline V lookup: CDR1 SGHKS, CDR2 YYEKEE (reference sequence). Trimming stripped 3 bases from V and 3 bases from J, with 13 bases between. The CDR3 is 15 residues long. In DNA, the CDR3 is TGTGCCAGCAGCTCCGGGACGCACGTCAAAAACATTCAGTACTTC. It translates to CASSSGTHVKNIQYF.

This clonotype came up many times. The chain joins TRBV11-2 to TRBJ2-1, with D tentatively TRBD1 (6 bases). V was pared by 2 bases and J by 10 bases, with 9 bases between. The CDR3 spans 12 residues. Germline CDR1 reads SGHAT; CDR2 reads FQNNGV. The CDR3 protein is CASSLLGTEQFF. The CDR3 DNA is TGTGCCAGCAGCTTATTGGGGACAGAGCAGTTCTTC.

This clonotype appeared a few times. The chain links TRBV6-2 or TRBV6-3 to TRBJ2-5; D ambiguous. The CDR3 totals 13 residues. V gave up 5 bases and J gave up 2 bases, with 9 bases separating them. CDR1 and CDR2 (germline): MNHEY, SVGEGT. The CDR3 DNA reads TGTGCCAGCAGTATGGCTAGTCAAGAGACCCAGTACTTC. Translation: CASSMASQETQYF.

The CDR3 nucleotides are TGCGCCAGCGCCAACACAGGGTCCCATGGCTACACCTTC. Residues: CASANTGSHGYTF. The V gene is TRBV5-1, the J gene TRBJ1-2; maybe TRBD1 (6 bases). Trimming removed 7 bases at V and 6 bases at J, with 16 bases between. Germline lookup yields CDR1 SGHRS and CDR2 YFSETQ. This CDR3 contains 13 residues.

The chain links TRBV5-1 to TRBJ2-7; 8 positions agree with TRBD1. The CDR3 runs to 15 residues. V shed 0 bases and J 6 bases; nucleotides not matched to a gene: 8. Germline lookup yields CDR1 SGHRS and CDR2 YFSETQ. Here the CDR3 DNA reads TGCGCCAGCAGCTTGGCTCGGGACAGGAGGGGCGAGCAGTACTTC. It specifies CASSLARDRRGEQYF.

This clonotype was recorded a few times. The chain has TRBV2 and TRBJ1-6; TRBD1 matches at 9 bases. V gave up 6 bases and J gave up 9 bases; unmatched junction bases: 6. The CDR3 is 14 residues long. Germline V lookup: CDR1 SNHLY, CDR2 FYNNEI. The CDR3 sequence: CASRWTGEVSPLHF. The CDR3 region has the DNA TGTGCCAGCAGGTGGACAGGGGAAGTTTCACCCCTCCACTTT.

In its sample, this clonotype was seen many times. The chain couples TRBV4-3 to TRBJ1-2; D unclear. The CDR3 is 14 amino acids. Between the trimmed V and J ends, which lost 1 base and 5 bases, there was a span of 11 bases. The germline V gene encodes CDR1 LGHNA and CDR2 YSLEER. CDR3 region: CASSQVGRGYGYTF. CDR3 coding DNA: TGCGCCAGCAGCCAAGTAGGCCGAGGGTATGGCTACACCTTC.

The chain links TRBV4-2 to TRBJ2-7; 9 bases align to TRBD2. After removal of 3 bases from V and 3 bases from J, the junction contained 6 bases not matched to a gene. Germline loops: CDR1 LGHNA, CDR2 YNFKEQ. There are 15 residues in the CDR3. The CDR3: CASSQASGDHYEQYF. The CDR3, as DNA: TGTGCCAGCAGCCAGGCTAGCGGGGACCACTACGAGCAGTACTTC.

The chain has TRBV28 and TRBJ2-3; 12 nucleotides align to TRBD2. The CDR3 is 16 residues long. Germline V gives CDR1 MDHEN, CDR2 SYDVKM. V lost 6 bases and J lost 1; bases outside the gene matches: 5. In DNA form, the CDR3 reads TGTGCCAGCAGATCTGGGACTAGCGGGCGCACAGATACGCAGTATTTT. The encoded protein is CASRSGTSGRTDTQYF.

This clonotype turned up a few times. The chain is built from TRBV2 and TRBJ1-1; 8 positions agree with TRBD1. CDR1 is SNHLY and CDR2 is FYNNEI in the germline V gene. V shed 8 bases and J 3 bases; nucleotides not matched to a gene: 11. The CDR3 runs to 15 residues. The CDR3 reads CASGGRGLWDTEAFF. The CDR3 bases are TGTGCCAGCGGTGGCAGGGGGCTATGGGACACTGAAGCTTTCTTT.

About this clonotype: An end of the junction does not agree with germline; a read error may underlie this. The rearrangement joins TRBV20-1 to TRBJ2-1; D might be TRBD1 or TRBD2, each matching 5 bases. The V gene's germline CDR1 is DFQATT and CDR2 SNEGSKA (reference sequence). The CDR3 has 13 residues. Here the CDR3 DNA reads TGCAGTGTTAGACAGTATGGGGGCAATGAGCAGTTCTTC. It is translated as CSVRQYGGNEQFF.